A selection of T cell receptor beta chains follows, all from one sample in a study of neurological immune-mediated disorders. One entry per CDR3 protein, called by TCRdb with MiXCR from the 5' RACE reads. Of around 40,000 distinct CDR3 sequences listed, roughly 6.9% are singletons. Sequenced: CD4+ T cells from blood. These receptors were collected from a man aged 50 to 60 in good health. The CDR3 runs from the conserved cysteine through the conserved F or W. D genes are given only for firm matches. Expanded clones are given a class, and other clones once, few, many or no size at all.

v_gene,abundance,d_gene,j_gene,CDR3nt,CDR3aa
TRBV29-1,many,.,TRBJ2-4,TGCAGCGTGGAGCTTATCAACATTCAGTACTTC,CSVELINIQYF
TRBV4-3,many,.,TRBJ2-6,TGCGCCAGCAGCCAAGATCCGTGGACAGGGGCCAACGTCCTGACTTTC,CASSQDPWTGANVLTF
TRBV20-1,many,.,TRBJ2-7,TGCAGTGCTAGTTCTCCGATCTACGAGCAGTACTTC,CSASSPIYEQYF
TRBV7-7,many,TRBD2,TRBJ2-5,TGTGCCAGCAGCCCGGGACTAGCGGGAGGAACGTACCAAGAGACCCAGTACTTC,CASSPGLAGGTYQETQYF
TRBV7-2,.,TRBD2,TRBJ2-2,TGTGCCAGCAGCTTAGACGAGCGGGAGGGCCGCACCGGGGAGCTGTTTTTT,CASSLDEREGRTGELFF
TRBV11-3,many,.,TRBJ2-3,TGTGCCAGCAGCTTAGGCCGGGGTACAGATACGCAGTATTTT,CASSLGRGTDTQYF
TRBV4-3,many,TRBD2,TRBJ2-1,TGCGCCAGCAGCCAAGATTTGAGCGGGAGGTGGAATGAGCAGTTCTTC,CASSQDLSGRWNEQFF
TRBV10-3,few,.,TRBJ2-2,TGTGCCATCAGAGACAGCGACGGATTTCACACCGGGGAGCTGTTTTTT,CAIRDSDGFHTGELFF
TRBV3-1,many,TRBD1,TRBJ1-6,TGTGCCACGCGCACAGGGGATAATTCACCCCTCCACTTT,CATRTGDNSPLHF
TRBV19,many,TRBD1,TRBJ2-1,TGTGCCAGTAGTATCCACAGGGGGTCCTCCTACAATGAGCAGTTCTTC,CASSIHRGSSYNEQFF
TRBV5-1,many,.,TRBJ1-4,TGCGCCAGCAGCTGGGGCCCGGTATCGGGGAATGAAAAACTGTTTTTT,CASSWGPVSGNEKLFF
TRBV4-1,many,.,TRBJ1-3,TGCGCCAGCAGCCAAGATCTCGTCTCTGGAAACACCATATATTTT,CASSQDLVSGNTIYF
TRBV5-1,many,TRBD2,TRBJ2-2,TGCGCCAGCAGCCGGACTAGCGGGTTTACCGGGGAGCTGTTTTTT,CASSRTSGFTGELFF
TRBV20-1,many,TRBD2,TRBJ2-1,TGCAGTGCCCTCCGGGGGTGGGCGGGAGCGAATGAGCAGTTCTTC,CSALRGWAGANEQFF
TRBV28,many,.,TRBJ2-1,TGTGCCAGCAGTTTCCCCGGGTCAGGGGCCCTTTACAATGAGCAGTTCTTC,CASSFPGSGALYNEQFF
TRBV9,many,.,TRBJ2-2,TGTGCCAGCAGCGTAGGACCCGACACCGGGGAGCTGTTTTTT,CASSVGPDTGELFF
TRBV12-3/TRBV12-4,many,.,TRBJ2-7,TGTGCCAGCACTCAGGAAACCTACGAGCAGTACTTC,CASTQETYEQYF
TRBV30,few,.,TRBJ2-3,TGTGCCTGGAGTGTACGGGGTATCAGTGCAGATACGCAGTATTTT,CAWSVRGISADTQYF
TRBV4-3,.,.,TRBJ1-2,TGCGCCAGCAGCCAAGGGATGGAAAAAAACTATGGCTACACCTTC,CASSQGMEKNYGYTF
TRBV5-1,many,TRBD1,TRBJ1-1,TGCGCCAGCAGCCAGTCGAGGACAGGGAACACTGAAGCTTTCTTT,CASSQSRTGNTEAFF
TRBV10-3,many,.,TRBJ1-3,TGTGCCATCAGTGAGCTCGGTGGGCACAGGGCGAGAAACACCATATATTTT,CAISELGGHRARNTIYF
TRBV2,many,.,TRBJ1-2,TGTGCCAGCAGTGAGCAGGGGATGGGGGGCTACACCTTC,CASSEQGMGGYTF
TRBV20-1,many,TRBD1,TRBJ1-1,TGCAGTGCTTTCCGATCCGGGACAGGGGCTTTCTTT,CSAFRSGTGAFF
TRBV7-8,few,.,TRBJ2-5,TGTGCCAGCAGCCGCCAAGAGACCCAGTACTTC,CASSRQETQYF
TRBV6-1,many,TRBD2,TRBJ2-2,TGTGCCAGCACCTTAGCGGGTTCGAACACCGGGGAGCTGTTTTTT,CASTLAGSNTGELFF
TRBV5-1,many,TRBD1,TRBJ1-5,TGCGCCAGCAGCTTGACAGGGGGCAATCAGCCCCAGCATTTT,CASSLTGGNQPQHF
TRBV6-2/TRBV6-3,many,.,TRBJ2-1,TGTGCCAGCCAGTATGGGAGCTCCTACAATGAGCAGTTCTTC,CASQYGSSYNEQFF
TRBV18,many,.,TRBJ1-1,TGTGCCAGCTCACCAGTCGAGAACACTGAAGCTTTCTTT,CASSPVENTEAFF
TRBV18,many,TRBD1,TRBJ2-6,TGTGCCAGCTCGCCCCCCACAGGGGGACCCGCTGGGGCCAACGTCCTGACTTTC,CASSPPTGGPAGANVLTF
TRBV5-1,many,TRBD2,TRBJ2-1,TGCGCCAGCAGCTTGGCGGGAGGGCCGGGTGAGCAGTTCTTC,CASSLAGGPGEQFF
TRBV4-1,many,TRBD2,TRBJ2-3,TGCGCCAGCAGCCCTCGGGGGGGGTACACAGATACGCAGTATTTT,CASSPRGGYTDTQYF
TRBV5-5,many,.,TRBJ2-2,TGTGCCAGCAGCCCCGCCCGCGTGCAGGGGTACACCGGGGAGCTGTTTTTT,CASSPARVQGYTGELFF
TRBV5-1,many,.,TRBJ2-1,TGCGCCAGCAGCTTGGAGGCCTATGAGCAGTTCTTC,CASSLEAYEQFF
TRBV15,many,.,TRBJ1-5,TGTGCCACCAGCAGAGATCAGGGGTCCCAGCATTTT,CATSRDQGSQHF
TRBV2,many,.,TRBJ1-6,TGTGCCAGCAGTGGGGACACAGTTTCACCCCTCCACTTT,CASSGDTVSPLHF
TRBV9,.,.,TRBJ2-3,TGTGCCAGCAGCGCCCGTGGGGGAGACACCGGAGATACGCAGTATTTT,CASSARGGDTGDTQYF
TRBV20-1,many,TRBD1,TRBJ1-1,TGCAGTGCGAGAACAGGGGGCGGCACTGAAGCTTTCTTT,CSARTGGGTEAFF
TRBV10-3,many,.,TRBJ1-6,TGTGCCATCCAAAGGGCAAGGGATAATTCACCCCTCCACTTT,CAIQRARDNSPLHF
TRBV5-1,.,.,TRBJ2-3,TGCGCCAGCAGCTCCCTTTACGATTCGGGCGAGCTAGGCACGCAGTATTTT,CASSSLYDSGELGTQYF
TRBV29-1,.,.,TRBJ2-4,TGCAGCGTTGAACGGGGTCCAAACATTCAGTACTTC,CSVERGPNIQYF
TRBV5-1,many,.,TRBJ2-5,TGCGCCAGCAGCTTGGCAGGGTCCCAAGAGACCCAGTACTTC,CASSLAGSQETQYF
TRBV4-1,many,.,TRBJ2-5,TGCGCCAGCAGCCAAGATCCTGTTGGCAGAACCCCTGTTTTGCTGTGGTTC,CASSQDPVGRTPVLLWF
TRBV27,many,.,TRBJ2-2,TGTGCCAGCAGTTTATATTGGTCGCGGCCAGGGGTTCGCGGATCCGGGGAGCTGTTTTTT,CASSLYWSRPGVRGSGELFF
TRBV20-1,many,.,TRBJ2-5,TGCAGTGCTAAGGAGGGGAGTGTGATGGAGACCCAGTACTTC,CSAKEGSVMETQYF
TRBV2,many,TRBD2,TRBJ2-7,TGTGCCAGCAGTGGACCACTAGCGGCCTACGAGCAGTACTTC,CASSGPLAAYEQYF
TRBV20-1,many,.,TRBJ2-7,TGCAGTGCTTCCCGGAGGACCTCGAGGGCTTCCTACGAGCAGTACTTC,CSASRRTSRASYEQYF
TRBV10-3,many,.,TRBJ2-1,TGTGCCACCGGAACTTACAATGAGCAGTTCTTC,CATGTYNEQFF
TRBV4-3,.,.,TRBJ2-3,TGCGCCAGCAGCCAACATAGCGGACTTAGCACAGATACGCAGTATTTT,CASSQHSGLSTDTQYF
TRBV28,many,TRBD2,TRBJ2-4,TGTGCCAGCAGTGCGGGACTAGCGGAGTCGGGGGAAGCCAAAAACATTCAGTACTTC,CASSAGLAESGEAKNIQYF
TRBV5-1,many,TRBD1,TRBJ1-2,TGCGCCAGCAGCTTGGGGCATACAGGGGCCCCTGGCTACACCTTC,CASSLGHTGAPGYTF
TRBV5-1,many,TRBD2,TRBJ2-7,TGCGCCAGCAGTCGAACGACTAGCGGGGAATACGAGCAGTACTTC,CASSRTTSGEYEQYF